This TCR beta chain is from a study of graft-versus-host responses after intestinal transplantation. For the study at large: Induction using anti-thymocyte globulin, followed by tacrolimus and steroids for two to three years, was given to all recipients.

The CDR3 loop spans 13 amino acids. Per germline, CDR1 PRHDT and CDR2 FYEKMQ (reference sequence). V lost 5 bases, J lost 5 bases, and 12 bases lay in between. Study-wide results and caveats: GvH clonotypes were identified within recipient marrow, with a subset emerging first in ileum or blood. Patients with graft-donor T cell macrochimerism had high graft-versus-host to host-versus-graft clonal ratios in allografts. Peak levels of circulating GvH clones tracked with early post-transplant HvG declines.

Clones were sequenced by immunoSEQ multiplex PCR, and TCRdb holds only the in-frame ones, with some missing. The table records 85,000 to 95,000 clones, about 93% of them present only once. Comments on this clone: The antigen is undetermined.

Sequences were derived from unstimulated CD8+ T cells sorted from spleen or lymph node cells, sampled before intestinal transplant. The rearrangement links TRBV13 to TRBJ1-2; D remains ambiguous. This sequence originates from a human donor who received an intestinal transplant. In nucleotides, the CDR3 is TGTGCCAGCAGCCAGAGAGGTGCTTATGGCTACACCTTC. Translating gives CASSQRGAYGYTF.